The 23 T cell receptor beta chains below all came from one sample that was sequenced in a study of blood T cell repertoires in COVID-19. The method was immunoSEQ multiplex PCR; TCRdb's version includes in-frame clones alone and lacks a portion of them. The table includes 200,000 to 300,000 clones, 86% detected once. The sample was PBMCs or T cells enriched from blood (not recorded which). The receptors come from a woman aged 18 to 35 who had recovered from COVID-19.

The chain employs TRBV18 and TRBJ1-1; D is unresolved. V was clipped by 2 bases and J by 1 base, with 11 bases between them. The CDR3 sequence is 15 residues long. CDR1 and CDR2 from the germline V gene are KGHSH and LQKENI. Here the CDR3 DNA reads TGTGCCAGCTCACCATGGTCCGGGGAGAACACTGAAGCTTTCTTT. It specifies CASSPWSGENTEAFF.

Of note for this clone: Within the sample, other DNA sequences also encode this same CDR3. The chain links TRBV12-3 or TRBV12-4 to TRBJ2-3, with a weak D call TRBD1 (6 bases). The V end was cut by 3 bases, the J end by 6 bases, with 7 bases between. The CDR3 covers 12 residues. The CDR3 spells CASSLGADTQYF. The CDR3 region has the DNA TGTGCCAGCAGTTTGGGGGCGGATACGCAGTATTTT.

The chain couples TRBV7-2 to TRBJ1-4, with 8 bases aligning to TRBD1. Germline lookup yields CDR1 SGHTA and CDR2 FQGNSA. Losses at the gene ends were 3 bases for V and 5 bases for J; bases not matched to a gene: 11. The CDR3 is made up of 17 amino acids. The CDR3 region is CASSFVSTGATNEKLFF. CDR3 sequence (DNA): TGTGCCAGCAGCTTTGTGTCGACAGGGGCGACAAATGAAAAACTGTTTTTT.

The rearrangement uses TRBV12-2 and TRBJ1-1; the table assigns TRBD1, which was not confirmed against the DNA. TRBV12-2 is classified as a pseudogene. CDR3 size: 18 residues. CDR3 sequence reads: CASRLPTYRTGTNTEAFF. Written as DNA, the CDR3 is TGTGCAAGTCGCTTACCCACTTATCGGACAGGGACGAACACTGAAGCTTTCTTT.

The chain joins TRBV7-2 to TRBJ2-5, with 7 bases fitting TRBD1. The CDR3 totals 14 residues. V dropped 4 bases and J dropped 1; count of bases not matched to a gene: 3. Germline values: CDR1 SGHTA, CDR2 FQGNSA. Here the CDR3 reads CASSSRDSQETQYF. As DNA, the CDR3 is TGTGCCAGCAGCTCTCGGGACAGCCAAGAGACCCAGTACTTC.

The rearrangement uses TRBV7-9 and TRBJ2-5, with 8 bases identical to TRBD1. J was trimmed by 4 bases and V by 0 bases; bases with no gene match: 7. CDR1 is SEHNR, CDR2 FQNEAQ, per germline (reference sequence). The CDR3 is made up of 16 amino acids. CDR3 residues: CASSLAQGALRETQYF. CDR3 DNA sequence: TGTGCCAGCAGCTTAGCCCAGGGGGCCCTTAGAGAGACCCAGTACTTC.

The chain is built from TRBV7-9 and TRBJ2-1, with D possibly matching TRBD2 (6 bases). V shed 1 base and J shed 4 bases, with 14 bases lying between them. The germline gives CDR1 SEHNR, CDR2 FQNEAQ (reference sequence). This CDR3 contains 16 residues. The CDR3 region has the DNA TGTGCCAGCAGCTTAGGGGGCGGGACTTCTTACAATGAGCAGTTCTTC. Its translation: CASSLGGGTSYNEQFF.

The rearrangement uses TRBV27 and TRBJ1-1; the D is unclear. Germline V gene data show CDR1 as MNHEY and CDR2 as SMNVEV (reference sequence). This CDR3 contains 14 residues. Trimming left V 3 bases short and J 0 bases short, with 8 bases between. CDR3 DNA sequence: TGTGCCAGCAGTTTGTCGGGGATGAACACTGAAGCTTTCTTT. Its protein is CASSLSGMNTEAFF.

The J gene is TRBJ2-1, the V gene TRBV28; TRBD1 aligns across 8 bases. Germline V gene data show CDR1 as MDHEN and CDR2 as SYDVKM. The CDR3 covers 13 residues. Trimming cost V 5 bases and J 8 bases; bases outside gene matches: 5. As DNA, the CDR3 is TGTGCCAGCAGTCAGCCAGGGGGCTATGAGCAGTTCTTC. This translates into CASSQPGGYEQFF.

The V call is TRBV28, the J call TRBJ2-1, with 8 bases matching TRBD1. The V gene end was trimmed by 2 bases and the J gene end by 2 bases; junction bases not matched to a gene: 5. Germline V gene data show CDR1 as MDHEN and CDR2 as SYDVKM. The CDR3 totals 16 residues. The CDR3 is CASSLGYRGTYNEQFF. CDR3 bases: TGTGCCAGCAGTTTAGGATACAGGGGGACCTACAATGAGCAGTTCTTC.

The chain couples TRBV19 to TRBJ1-5; D is unclear. There are 14 residues in the CDR3. Germline lookup yields CDR1 LNHDA and CDR2 SQIVND (reference sequence). Deletions cut 1 base from V and 3 bases from J, with 7 bases between. Written as DNA, the CDR3 is TGTGCCAGTAGTATAGCCCCTTACAATCAGCCCCAGCATTTT. Amino acid sequence: CASSIAPYNQPQHF. Variable domain in full (rest from reference TRBV19 and TRBJ1-5): DGGITQSPKYLFRKEGQNVTLSCEQNLNHDAMYWYRQDPGQGLRLIYYSQIVNDFQKGDIAEGYSVSREKKESFPLTVTSAQKNPTAFYLCASSIAPYNQPQHFGDGTRLSIL.

The chain recombines TRBV4-3 with TRBJ2-6, with D maybe TRBD2 (5 bases). The V gene's germline CDR1 is LGHNA and CDR2 YSLEER. The CDR3 loop spans 21 amino acids. The ends were cut back, 0 bases at V and 1 base at J, with 22 bases in the middle. CDR3 loop: CASSQDLGGLLSLSGANVLTF. The CDR3 coding sequence is TGCGCCAGCAGCCAAGATCTGGGCGGGCTATTGTCTCTTTCTGGGGCCAACGTCCTGACTTTC.

This chain connects TRBV27 to TRBJ2-7, with 9 bases matching TRBD1. Unmatched junction bases numbered 8, after V lost 6 bases and J lost 8 bases. The V gene's germline CDR1 is MNHEY and CDR2 SMNVEV (reference sequence). The CDR3 runs to 13 residues. The CDR3 region is CASRTGGRPQQYF. CDR3 bases: TGTGCCAGCAGAACAGGGGGCCGGCCCCAGCAGTACTTC.

The V and J genes are TRBV4-1 and TRBJ1-2, with D perhaps matching TRBD1 (6 bases). V dropped 1 base and J dropped 6 bases, with 15 bases sitting between them. In germline, CDR1 is MGHRA, CDR2 YSYEKL. The CDR3 loop spans 15 amino acids. The CDR3 DNA sequence: TGCGCCAGCAGCCAAGGAGCAGGGGATGAGAATGGCTACACCTTC. The encoded protein is CASSQGAGDENGYTF.

V gene TRBV2 combines with J gene TRBJ2-2, with 9 bases aligning to TRBD2. The CDR3 contains 17 residues. Unmatched junction bases numbered 7, after V lost 2 bases and J lost 3 bases. Germline CDR1 and CDR2: SNHLY and FYNNEI. The CDR3 is CASSERASGAYTGELFF. The CDR3 region has the DNA TGTGCCAGCAGTGAAAGGGCTAGCGGGGCCTACACCGGGGAGCTGTTTTTT.

The V gene is TRBV4-1, the J gene TRBJ1-4; TRBD1 is a possible D gene (5 bases). CDR1 is MGHRA, CDR2 YSYEKL, per germline. Trimming shortened V by 1 base and J by 8 bases, and 11 bases separated the two germline ends. The CDR3 sequence is 14 residues long. The DNA of the CDR3 is TGCGCCAGCAGCCAAGTTTTGGGGCAGGAAAAACTGTTTTTT. Protein: CASSQVLGQEKLFF.

V usage is TRBV19 and J usage is TRBJ2-7, with 7 nucleotides matching TRBD2. Germline V CDR1 and CDR2: LNHDA, SQIVND (reference sequence). The CDR3 runs 16 residues. With V trimmed by 5 bases and J by 1 base, 11 bases remained unmatched. The DNA for the CDR3 is TGTGCCAGTAGTGATACCCAGCGGGGTGAGTCCTACGAGCAGTACTTC. Translation: CASSDTQRGESYEQYF. Full variable domain (rest looked up from reference TRBV19 and TRBJ2-7): DGGITQSPKYLFRKEGQNVTLSCEQNLNHDAMYWYRQDPGQGLRLIYYSQIVNDFQKGDIAEGYSVSREKKESFPLTVTSAQKNPTAFYLCASSDTQRGESYEQYFGPGTRLTVT.

This clone was recorded only once. The V call is TRBV19, the J call TRBJ2-6; no definite D call. Germline V lookup: CDR1 LNHDA, CDR2 SQIVND (reference sequence). Trimming took 3 bases from V and 0 from J, leaving 9 bases between them. The CDR3 has 16 residues. This CDR3 is CASSITVSSGANVLTF. The CDR3 DNA is TGTGCCAGTAGTATTACAGTATCCTCTGGGGCCAACGTCCTGACTTTC.

The J gene is TRBJ2-5, the V gene TRBV4-1, with 10 bases identical to TRBD2. This CDR3 spans 16 amino acids. The germline CDR1 and CDR2 sequences are MGHRA and YSYEKL. Unmatched junction bases numbered 8, after V lost 6 bases and J lost 1 base. The CDR3 sequence: CASSPPSGSSQETQYF. As DNA, the CDR3 is TGCGCCAGCAGTCCTCCTAGCGGGAGTTCCCAAGAGACCCAGTACTTC.

This clone was picked up one time. This chain joins TRBV6-5 and TRBJ2-7, with 7 positions matching TRBD1. J lost 4 bases, V lost 5 bases, and 11 bases had no gene match. The CDR3 runs 15 residues. Germline V CDR1 and CDR2: MNHEY, SVGAGI. The DNA of the CDR3 is TGTGCCAGCAGTAAACAGGGGTCACGCAGGTACGAGCAGTACTTC. This gives the protein CASSKQGSRRYEQYF.

This sequence joins TRBV30 and TRBJ2-5, with D possibly TRBD1 on 6 matching bases. The CDR3 contains 13 residues. Deletions cut 8 bases from V and 5 bases from J, with 18 bases between. The germline V gene encodes CDR1 GTSNPN and CDR2 SVGIG (reference sequence). The CDR3 loop is CAGNRVQVETQYF. The CDR3 DNA is TGTGCCGGTAACAGGGTTCAGGTCGAGACCCAGTACTTC.

The rearrangement links TRBV30 to TRBJ1-1; D unresolved. The length of the CDR3 is 13 residues. Between the trimmed V and J ends, which lost 2 bases and 1 base, there was a span of 8 bases. Per the germline V gene, CDR1 is GTSNPN and CDR2 is SVGIG (reference sequence). The CDR3 is CAWSKGGNTEAFF. The CDR3 DNA sequence: TGTGCCTGGAGTAAGGGAGGGAACACTGAAGCTTTCTTT. The variable domain in full, completed from reference TRBV30 and TRBJ1-1, reads SQTIHQWPATLVQPVGSPLSLECTVEGTSNPNLYWYRQAAGRGLQLLFYSVGIGQISSEVPQNLSASRPQDRQFILSSKKLLLSDSGFYLCAWSKGGNTEAFFGQGTRLTVV.

This clone occurred many times. The J gene is TRBJ1-4, the V gene TRBV27; D is possibly TRBD1 (6 bases). The CDR3 has 16 amino acids. Germline CDR1 is MNHEY and CDR2 is SMNVEV (reference sequence). V shed 0 bases and J shed 7 bases, with 15 bases lying between them. As DNA, the CDR3 is TGTGCCAGCAGTTTATCCACAGGGCGTCGAGGTGAAAAACTGTTTTTT. Its translation is CASSLSTGRRGEKLFF.